Listed here is a single T cell receptor (beta chain). The source of the sample is a study of blood T cell repertoires in COVID-19. On the study more broadly: Samples taken during acute and convalescent COVID-19 were collected in the United States, Italy and Spain. The analysed material was cDNA or gDNA that came from T cells, B-cell-depleted T cells, or PBMCs.

Under the authors' procedure: Amplification of reference gene primers was used by the study to estimate nucleated cell counts. Sequencing used immunoSEQ multiplex PCR; TCRdb keeps in-frame clones, though not all of them. V and J calls and clone size follow that table, whereas D and trimming were derived from the DNA. The sample records around 140,000 clones, 81% being singletons. In germline, CDR1 is MNHEY, CDR2 SVGAGI. The CDR3 has 13 amino acids. V was trimmed by 5 bases and J by 2 bases, leaving 9 bases between them. What was sequenced was peripheral blood. This clonotype originated in an older woman with active or convalescent COVID-19. The V and J genes are TRBV6-5 and TRBJ1-2, with D perhaps TRBD1 (5 bases). CDR3 region: CASSLTANYGYTF. CDR3 nucleotide sequence: TGTGCCAGCAGTCTGACAGCGAACTATGGCTACACCTTC.